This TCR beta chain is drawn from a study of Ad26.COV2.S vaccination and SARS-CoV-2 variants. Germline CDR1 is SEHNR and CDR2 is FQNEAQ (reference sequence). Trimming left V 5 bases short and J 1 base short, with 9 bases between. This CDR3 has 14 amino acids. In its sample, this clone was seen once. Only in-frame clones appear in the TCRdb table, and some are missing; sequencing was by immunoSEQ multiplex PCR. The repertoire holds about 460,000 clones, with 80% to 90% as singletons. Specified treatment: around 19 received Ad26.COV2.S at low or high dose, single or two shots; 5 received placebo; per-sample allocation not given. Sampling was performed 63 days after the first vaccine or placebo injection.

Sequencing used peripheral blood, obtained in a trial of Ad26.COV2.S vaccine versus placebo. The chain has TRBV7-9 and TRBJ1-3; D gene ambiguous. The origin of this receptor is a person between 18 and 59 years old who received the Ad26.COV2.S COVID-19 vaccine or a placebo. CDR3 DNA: TGTGCCAGCAGCCTAACCATATCTGGAAACACCATATATTTT. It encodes CASSLTISGNTIYF.